This entry lists 4 T cell receptor beta chains sequenced from one sample in a study of beta chain features in type 1 diabetes. Antigens of these TCRs are unknown. Of the isolated RNA, all was reverse transcribed, and so the sequenced material was expressed TCRB transcripts. Profiled with immunoSEQ multiplex PCR; TCRdb holds only in-frame clones, not every one. The table includes more than 300,000 clones, approximately 9.9% detected once. General study points: The study found moderately but significantly shorter TCRB CDR3s in all four CD4+ subsets of Type 1 diabetes patients.

Sequencing input: central memory CD4+ T cells from blood. Receptor source: a man younger than 45 with type 1 diabetes.

This clone appeared many times. The J gene is TRBJ1-4, the V gene TRBV9; D might be TRBD1 (5 bases). The ends were cut back, 4 bases at V and 8 bases at J, with 12 bases in the middle. Germline V lookup: CDR1 SGDLS, CDR2 YYNGEE. The length of the CDR3 is 13 residues. The CDR3 is CASSRQGTEKLFF. The CDR3 DNA is TGTGCCAGCAGCCGGCAGGGTACGGAAAAACTGTTTTTT.

The J gene is TRBJ2-3, the V gene TRBV18; 7 bases fit TRBD2. CDR3 length: 15 residues. V lost 0 bases and J lost 2; bases outside the gene matches: 2. CDR1 is KGHSH, CDR2 LQKENI, per germline. The CDR3 nucleotides read TGTGCCAGCTCACCACCGGGACTATCCACAGATACGCAGTATTTT. It specifies CASSPPGLSTDTQYF.

The chain carries TRBV7-9 and TRBJ1-1; D perhaps matches TRBD1 (6 bases). Per the germline V gene, CDR1 is SEHNR and CDR2 is FQNEAQ (reference sequence). Trimming shortened V by 6 bases and J by 0 bases, and 11 bases separated the two germline ends. The CDR3 sequence is 14 residues long. The CDR3: CASSDGTLNTEAFF. The CDR3 DNA reads TGTGCCAGCAGTGACGGGACATTGAACACTGAAGCTTTCTTT.

The chain is built from TRBV6-5 and TRBJ2-5, with D perhaps TRBD2 (6 bases). CDR1 is MNHEY, CDR2 SVGAGI, per germline. The CDR3 is 14 amino acids. Trimming took 5 bases from V and 2 from J, leaving 12 bases between them. Here the CDR3 DNA reads TGTGCCAGCAGTAAGACTAGGACACAAGAGACCCAGTACTTC. Encoded protein: CASSKTRTQETQYF.